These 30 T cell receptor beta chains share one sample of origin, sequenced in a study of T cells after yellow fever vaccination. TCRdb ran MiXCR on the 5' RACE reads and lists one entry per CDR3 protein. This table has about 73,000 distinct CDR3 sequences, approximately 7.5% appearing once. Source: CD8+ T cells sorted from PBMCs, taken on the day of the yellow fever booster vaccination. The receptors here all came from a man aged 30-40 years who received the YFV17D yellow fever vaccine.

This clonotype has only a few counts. The CDR3 DNA follows: TGTGCCAGCAGTTGGTTCCCAAGTGAGCAGTTCTTC. The encoded protein is CASSWFPSEQFF. The chain couples TRBV12-3 or TRBV12-4 to TRBJ2-1; no clear D gene. The length of the CDR3 is 12 residues. Trimming removed 4 bases from V and 9 bases from J, with 10 bases in between.

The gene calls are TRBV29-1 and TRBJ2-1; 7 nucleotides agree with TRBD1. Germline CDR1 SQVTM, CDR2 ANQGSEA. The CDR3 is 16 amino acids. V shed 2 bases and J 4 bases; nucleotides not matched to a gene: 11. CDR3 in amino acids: CSVEILETGEYNEQFF. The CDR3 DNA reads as TGCAGCGTTGAAATTCTTGAAACAGGGGAATACAATGAGCAGTTCTTC.

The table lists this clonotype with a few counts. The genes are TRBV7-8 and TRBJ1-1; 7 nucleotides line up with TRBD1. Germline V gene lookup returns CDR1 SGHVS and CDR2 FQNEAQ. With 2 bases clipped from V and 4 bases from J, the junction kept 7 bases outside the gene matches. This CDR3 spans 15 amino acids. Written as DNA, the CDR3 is TGTGCCAGCAGCTTAAAGTCAGGGGGGCCCACTGAAGCTTTCTTT. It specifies CASSLKSGGPTEAFF.

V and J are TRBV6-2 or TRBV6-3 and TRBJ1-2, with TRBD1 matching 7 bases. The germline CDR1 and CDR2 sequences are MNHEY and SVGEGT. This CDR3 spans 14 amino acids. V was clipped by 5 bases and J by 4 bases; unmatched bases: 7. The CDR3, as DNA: TGTGCCAGCAGTGTACAGGGGTCACCCTATGGCTACACCTTC. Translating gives CASSVQGSPYGYTF.

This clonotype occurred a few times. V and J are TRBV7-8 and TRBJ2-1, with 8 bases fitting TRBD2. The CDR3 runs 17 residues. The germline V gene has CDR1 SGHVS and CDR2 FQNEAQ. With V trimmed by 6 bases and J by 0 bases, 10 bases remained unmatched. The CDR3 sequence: CASRYTSGISSYNEQFF. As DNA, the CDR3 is TGTGCCAGCAGGTACACTAGCGGAATAAGCTCCTACAATGAGCAGTTCTTC.

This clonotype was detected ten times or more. The CDR3 DNA reads as TGTGCCAGCAGTTCAGGCTCGGGGGCAGATACGCAGTATTTT. This translates into CASSSGSGADTQYF. V and J are TRBV6-2 or TRBV6-3 and TRBJ2-3; the D gene is possibly TRBD2 (6 bases). The CDR3 is 14 residues long. Between the trimmed V and J ends, which lost 4 bases and 4 bases, there was a span of 12 bases. The germline gives CDR1 MNHEY, CDR2 SVGEGT.

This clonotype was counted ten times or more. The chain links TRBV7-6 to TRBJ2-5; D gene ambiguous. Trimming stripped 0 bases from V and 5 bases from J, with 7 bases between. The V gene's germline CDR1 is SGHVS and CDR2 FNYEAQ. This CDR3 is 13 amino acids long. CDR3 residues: CASSLAGWETQYF. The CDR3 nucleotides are TGTGCCAGCAGCTTAGCCGGTTGGGAGACCCAGTACTTC. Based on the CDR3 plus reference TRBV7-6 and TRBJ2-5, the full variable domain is GAGVSQSPRYKVTKRGQDVALRCDPISGHVSLYWYRQALGQGPEFLTYFNYEAQQDKSGLPNDRFSAERPEGSISTLTIQRTEQRDSAMYRCASSLAGWETQYFGPGTRLLVL.

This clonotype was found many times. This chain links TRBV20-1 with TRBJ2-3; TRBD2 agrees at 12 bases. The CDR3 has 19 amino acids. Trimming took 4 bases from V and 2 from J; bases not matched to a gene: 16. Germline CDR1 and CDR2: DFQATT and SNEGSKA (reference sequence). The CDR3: CSATLGTSGQRTFTDTQYF. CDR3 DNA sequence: TGCAGTGCTACCTTAGGGACTAGCGGGCAACGGACCTTCACAGATACGCAGTATTTT.

The CDR3 nucleotides are TGTGCCAGCAGCTTAGCTAACGGGAGAGGAGATACGCAGTATTTT. The encoded protein is CASSLANGRGDTQYF. This chain links TRBV7-6 with TRBJ2-3, with TRBD2 as a possible D gene (6 bases). The CDR3 totals 15 residues. The ends were cut back, 0 bases at V and 5 bases at J, with 12 bases in the middle. CDR1 is SGHVS and CDR2 is FNYEAQ in the germline V gene.

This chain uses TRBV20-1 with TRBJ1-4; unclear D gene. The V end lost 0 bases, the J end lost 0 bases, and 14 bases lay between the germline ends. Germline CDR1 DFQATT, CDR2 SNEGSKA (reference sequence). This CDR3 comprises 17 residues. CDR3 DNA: TGCAGTGCTAGAGATCGGCGGAGGATGGCAACTAATGAAAAACTGTTTTTT. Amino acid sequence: CSARDRRRMATNEKLFF.

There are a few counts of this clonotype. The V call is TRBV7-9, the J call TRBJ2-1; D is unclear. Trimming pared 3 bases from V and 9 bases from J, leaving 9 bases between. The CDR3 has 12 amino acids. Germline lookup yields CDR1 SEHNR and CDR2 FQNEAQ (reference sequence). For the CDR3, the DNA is TGTGCCAGCAGCTTCACACAAGCTGAGCAGTTCTTC. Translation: CASSFTQAEQFF.

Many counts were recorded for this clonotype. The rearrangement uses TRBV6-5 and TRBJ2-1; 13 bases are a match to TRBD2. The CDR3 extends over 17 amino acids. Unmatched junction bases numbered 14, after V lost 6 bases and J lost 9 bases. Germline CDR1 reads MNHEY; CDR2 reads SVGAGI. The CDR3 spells CASRLTTSGRPGAEQFF. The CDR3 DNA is TGTGCCAGCAGGCTCACGACTAGCGGGAGGCCGGGGGCTGAGCAGTTCTTC.

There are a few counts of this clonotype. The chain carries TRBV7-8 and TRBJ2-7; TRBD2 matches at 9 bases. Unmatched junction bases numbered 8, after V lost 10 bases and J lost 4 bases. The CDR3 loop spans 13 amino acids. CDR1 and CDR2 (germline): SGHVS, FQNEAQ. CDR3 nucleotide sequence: TGTGCCACGGGCCAGCGGGAGGCTTACGAGCAGTACTTC. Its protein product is CATGQREAYEQYF.

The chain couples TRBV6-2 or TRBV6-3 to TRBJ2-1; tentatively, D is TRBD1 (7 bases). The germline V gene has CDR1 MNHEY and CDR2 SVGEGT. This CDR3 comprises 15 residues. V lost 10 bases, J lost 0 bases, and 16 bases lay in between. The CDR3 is CANSGGDSSYNEQFF. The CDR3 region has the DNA TGTGCCAACTCTGGAGGGGACAGCTCCTACAATGAGCAGTTCTTC.

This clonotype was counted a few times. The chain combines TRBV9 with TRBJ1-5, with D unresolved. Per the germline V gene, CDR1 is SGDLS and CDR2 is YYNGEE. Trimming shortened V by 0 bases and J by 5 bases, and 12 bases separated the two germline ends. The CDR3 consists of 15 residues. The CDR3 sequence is CASSVGLAAHQPQHF. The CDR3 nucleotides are TGTGCCAGCAGCGTAGGGCTGGCTGCTCATCAGCCCCAGCATTTT. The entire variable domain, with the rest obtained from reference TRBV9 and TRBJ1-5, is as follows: DSGVTQTPKHLITATGQRVTLRCSPRSGDLSVYWYQQSLDQGLQFLIQYYNGEERAKGNILERFSAQQFPDLHSELNLSSLELGDSALYFCASSVGLAAHQPQHFGDGTRLSIL.

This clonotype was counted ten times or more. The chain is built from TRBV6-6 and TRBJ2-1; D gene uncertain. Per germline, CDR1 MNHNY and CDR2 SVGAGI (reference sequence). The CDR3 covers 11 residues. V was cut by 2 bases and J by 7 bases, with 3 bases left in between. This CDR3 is CASSYTNEQFF. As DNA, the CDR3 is TGTGCCAGCAGTTACACGAATGAGCAGTTCTTC.

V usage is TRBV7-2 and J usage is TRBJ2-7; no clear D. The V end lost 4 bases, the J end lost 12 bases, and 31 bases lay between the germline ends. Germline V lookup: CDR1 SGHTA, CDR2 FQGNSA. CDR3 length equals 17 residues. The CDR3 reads CASSSIYYMFISNVTYF. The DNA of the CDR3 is TGTGCCAGCAGCTCGATTTATTACATGTTCATATCGAACGTGACGTACTTC.

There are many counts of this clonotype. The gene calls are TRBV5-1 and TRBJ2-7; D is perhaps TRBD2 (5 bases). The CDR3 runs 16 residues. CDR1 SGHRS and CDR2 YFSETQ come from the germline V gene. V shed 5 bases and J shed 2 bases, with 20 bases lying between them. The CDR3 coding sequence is TGCGCCAGCAGGCCCGCCCAACGGGGTGCTACCTACGAGCAGTACTTC. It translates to CASRPAQRGATYEQYF.

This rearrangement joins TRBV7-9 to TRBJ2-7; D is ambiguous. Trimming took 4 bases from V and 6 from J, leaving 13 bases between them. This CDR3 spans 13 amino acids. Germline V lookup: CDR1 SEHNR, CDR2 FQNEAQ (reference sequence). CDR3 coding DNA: TGTGCCAGCAGCTCCGGCTCACTTGGCGAGCAGTACTTC. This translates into CASSSGSLGEQYF.

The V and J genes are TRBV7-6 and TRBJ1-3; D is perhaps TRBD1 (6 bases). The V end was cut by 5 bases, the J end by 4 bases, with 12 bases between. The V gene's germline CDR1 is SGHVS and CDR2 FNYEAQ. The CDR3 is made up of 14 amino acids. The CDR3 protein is CASSPTGNGNTIYF. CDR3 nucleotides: TGTGCCAGCAGCCCCACAGGGAACGGAAACACCATATATTTT. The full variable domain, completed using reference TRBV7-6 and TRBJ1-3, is GAGVSQSPRYKVTKRGQDVALRCDPISGHVSLYWYRQALGQGPEFLTYFNYEAQQDKSGLPNDRFSAERPEGSISTLTIQRTEQRDSAMYRCASSPTGNGNTIYFGEGSWLTVV.

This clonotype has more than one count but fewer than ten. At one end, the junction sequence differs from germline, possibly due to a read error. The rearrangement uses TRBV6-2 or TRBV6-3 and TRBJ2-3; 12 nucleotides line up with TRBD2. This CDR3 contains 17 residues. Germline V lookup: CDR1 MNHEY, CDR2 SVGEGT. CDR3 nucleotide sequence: TGTGCCAGCAGTACGCCGGGACTAGCGGGTGGCACAGTTACGCAGTATTTT. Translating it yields CASSTPGLAGGTVTQYF.

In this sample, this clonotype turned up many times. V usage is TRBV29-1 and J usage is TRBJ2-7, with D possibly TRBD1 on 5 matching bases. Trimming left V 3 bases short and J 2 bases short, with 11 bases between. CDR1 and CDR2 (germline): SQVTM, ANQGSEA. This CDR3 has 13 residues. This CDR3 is CSVENRQTYEQYF. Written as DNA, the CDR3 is TGCAGCGTTGAGAACAGGCAGACCTACGAGCAGTACTTC.

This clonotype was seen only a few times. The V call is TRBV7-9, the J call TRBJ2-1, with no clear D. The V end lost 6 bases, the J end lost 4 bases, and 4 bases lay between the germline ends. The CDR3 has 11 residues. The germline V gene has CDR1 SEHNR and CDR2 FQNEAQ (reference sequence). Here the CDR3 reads CASRKYNEQFF. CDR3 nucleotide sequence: TGTGCCAGCAGAAAGTACAATGAGCAGTTCTTC.

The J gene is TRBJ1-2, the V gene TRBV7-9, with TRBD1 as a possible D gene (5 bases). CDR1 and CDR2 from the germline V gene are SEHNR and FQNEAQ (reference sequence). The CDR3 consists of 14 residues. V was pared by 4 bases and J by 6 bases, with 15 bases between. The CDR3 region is CASSSSDSNNGYTF. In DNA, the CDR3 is TGTGCCAGCAGCTCATCCGACAGTAATAATGGCTACACCTTC.

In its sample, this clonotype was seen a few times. DNA for the CDR3: TGTGCCAGCAGTTCACAGACGGGACATGTCTACAATGAGCAGTTCTTC. Translated: CASSSQTGHVYNEQFF. The chain employs TRBV27 and TRBJ2-1; a possible D gene is TRBD1 (6 bases). Deletions cut 4 bases from V and 3 bases from J, with 16 bases between. Germline loops: CDR1 MNHEY, CDR2 SMNVEV (reference sequence). The CDR3 is 16 amino acids.

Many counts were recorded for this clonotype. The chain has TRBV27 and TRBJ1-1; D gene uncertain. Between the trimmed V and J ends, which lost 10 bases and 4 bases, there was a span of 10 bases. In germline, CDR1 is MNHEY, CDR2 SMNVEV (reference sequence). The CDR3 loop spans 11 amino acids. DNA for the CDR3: TGTGCCACCGAAATGGGCACTGAAGCTTTCTTT. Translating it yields CATEMGTEAFF.

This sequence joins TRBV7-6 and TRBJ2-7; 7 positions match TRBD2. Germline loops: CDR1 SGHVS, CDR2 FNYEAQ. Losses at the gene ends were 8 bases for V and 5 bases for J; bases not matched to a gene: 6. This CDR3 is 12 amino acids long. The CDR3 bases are TGTGCCAGCGGGGGGGAGTCCCACGAGCAGTACTTC. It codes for CASGGESHEQYF.

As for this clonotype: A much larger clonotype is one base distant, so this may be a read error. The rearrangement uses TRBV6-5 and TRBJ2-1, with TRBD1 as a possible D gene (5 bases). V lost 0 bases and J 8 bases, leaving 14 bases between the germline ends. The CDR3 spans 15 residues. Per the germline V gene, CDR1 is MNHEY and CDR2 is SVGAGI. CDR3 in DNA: TGTGCCAGCAGTTACTCTGGCAGGGAAAGCTATGAGCAGTTCTTC. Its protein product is CASSYSGRESYEQFF.

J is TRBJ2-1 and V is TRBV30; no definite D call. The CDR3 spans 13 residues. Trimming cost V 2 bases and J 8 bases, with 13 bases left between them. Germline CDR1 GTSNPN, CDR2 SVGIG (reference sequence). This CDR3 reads CAWSWVLEDEQFF. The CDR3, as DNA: TGTGCCTGGAGTTGGGTCCTAGAGGATGAGCAGTTCTTC.

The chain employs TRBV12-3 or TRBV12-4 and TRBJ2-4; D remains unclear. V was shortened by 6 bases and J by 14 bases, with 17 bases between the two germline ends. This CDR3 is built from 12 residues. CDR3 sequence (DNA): TGTGCCAGCAGCCGAGATGGATCTCCCGAGTACTTC. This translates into CASSRDGSPEYF.